One and the same sample provided the 18 T cell receptor beta chains below, sequenced in a study of vaccination and CD4 T cells after COVID-19. The sample's treatment: roughly ten-day PBMC culture with coronavirus spike peptide pools or control peptides (ViraFEST assay). Sequenced with the Oncomine TCR Beta short-read assay was DNA taken from cultured CD4+ T cells. TCRdb recomputed calls from the PCR reads with MiXCR, one row per CDR3 protein. This table holds about 14,000 distinct CDR3 sequences, about 26% found once. Their target antigens are unknown. The sequencing input was cultured CD4+ T cells from blood. Receptor source: a human donor with COVID-19.

This clonotype was seen a handful of times. The chain uses TRBV6-1 and TRBJ2-3; TRBD2 matches 7 bases. Germline lookup yields CDR1 MNHNS and CDR2 SASEGT. The CDR3 totals 15 residues. The J segment lost 2 bases and the V segment lost 7 bases, leaving 9 bases of the junction unmatched. The CDR3 reads CASIPGSGDTDTQYF. The CDR3 nucleotides read TGTGCCAGCATCCCGGGGAGCGGGGACACAGATACGCAGTATTTT.

The rearrangement uses TRBV7-8 and TRBJ2-5; TRBD2 might be the D (7 bases). Trimming pared 6 bases from V and 5 bases from J, leaving 16 bases between. The CDR3 loop spans 14 amino acids. Germline loops: CDR1 SGHVS, CDR2 FQNEAQ. CDR3 DNA sequence: TGTGCCAGCAGGCGAGGGGGGGCCGAGGAGACCCAGTACTTC. Translating it yields CASRRGGAEETQYF.

The chain uses TRBV5-1 and TRBJ2-2; the match to TRBD2 covers 11 bases. The CDR3 runs 17 residues. Germline CDR1 reads SGHRS; CDR2 reads YFSETQ. The V segment lost 4 bases and the J segment 2 bases; nucleotides outside the gene matches: 7. CDR3: CASSLLAGVTNTGELFF. The DNA for the CDR3 is TGCGCCAGCAGCCTACTAGCGGGGGTTACTAACACCGGGGAGCTGTTTTTT. The whole variable domain, filled in from reference TRBV5-1 and TRBJ2-2, reads KAGVTQTPRYLIKTRGQQVTLSCSPISGHRSVSWYQQTPGQGLQFLFEYFSETQRNKGNFPGRFSGRQFSNSRSEMNVSTLELGDSALYLCASSLLAGVTNTGELFFGEGSRLTVL.

The gene calls are TRBV11-2 and TRBJ2-3; maybe TRBD1 (5 bases). V lost 1 base, J lost 7 bases, and 6 bases lay in between. CDR1 SGHAT and CDR2 FQNNGV come from the germline V gene. CDR3 length: 12 amino acids. CDR3 sequence reads: CASSLGQNTQYF. The CDR3 DNA reads TGTGCCAGCAGCTTAGGACAGAATACGCAGTATTTT.

A few counts support this clonotype. CDR3 sequence reads: CASSLGRVTSNPKETQYF. In nucleotides, the CDR3 is TGTGCCAGCAGCTTGGGTCGGGTCACGTCAAACCCCAAAGAGACCCAGTACTTC. The chain is built from TRBV5-4 and TRBJ2-5; D call uncertain. This CDR3 contains 18 residues. Trimming pared 0 bases from V and 3 bases from J, leaving 21 bases between. Germline values: CDR1 SGHNT, CDR2 YYREEE (reference sequence).

The genes are TRBV20-1 and TRBJ2-3; 7 bases line up with TRBD2. The germline CDR1 and CDR2 sequences are DFQATT and SNEGSKA (reference sequence). V trimming: 1 base; J trimming: 3 bases; junction bases outside the gene matches: 10. CDR3 length: 16 residues. CDR3 nucleotide sequence: TGCAGTGCTAGAGTGGGTGGCGGGGGATATACAGATACGCAGTATTTT. Its protein product is CSARVGGGGYTDTQYF.

The rearrangement joins TRBV28 to TRBJ1-3; D unresolved. The CDR3 totals 17 residues. CDR1 is MDHEN, CDR2 SYDVKM, per germline. V was clipped by 7 bases and J by 0 bases, with 19 bases between them. CDR3 nucleotides: TGTGCCAGCACTAGACGCAACGGGAAGGACTCTGGAAACACCATATATTTT. The encoded protein is CASTRRNGKDSGNTIYF. The variable domain in full, completed from reference TRBV28 and TRBJ1-3, reads DVKVTQSSRYLVKRTGEKVFLECVQDMDHENMFWYRQDPGLGLRLIYFSYDVKMKEKGDIPEGYSVSREKKERFSLILESASTNQTSMYLCASTRRNGKDSGNTIYFGEGSWLTVV.

In this sample, this clonotype turned up a few times. This sequence joins TRBV7-2 and TRBJ2-3; D is possibly TRBD1 (5 bases). The germline V gene encodes CDR1 SGHTA and CDR2 FQGNSA. The CDR3 contains 15 residues. V gave up 5 bases and J gave up 2 bases, with 14 bases separating them. The CDR3 nucleotides read TGTGCCAGCAGCCCCAGGGCCCCACCCACAGATACGCAGTATTTT. Amino acid sequence: CASSPRAPPTDTQYF.

V gene TRBV7-2 combines with J gene TRBJ1-1; D is unresolved. The CDR3 loop spans 13 amino acids. Deletions cut 1 base from V and 4 bases from J, with 7 bases between. The germline gives CDR1 SGHTA, CDR2 FQGNSA. CDR3 nucleotides: TGTGCCAGCAGCTTAGAGGCGGCCACTGAAGCTTTCTTT. It codes for CASSLEAATEAFF.

As to this clonotype: At one end, the junction sequence differs from germline, possibly due to a read error. The CDR3 region is CASSPEQATGANVLAF. The DNA of the CDR3 is TGTGCCAGCTCACCAGAGCAAGCGACAGGGGCCAACGTCCTGGCTTTC. V is TRBV18 and J is TRBJ2-6; 8 bases line up with TRBD1. Germline CDR1 reads KGHSH; CDR2 reads LQKENI. There are 16 residues in the CDR3. The full variable domain, rest sourced from reference TRBV18 and TRBJ2-6, is NAGVMQNPRHLVRRRGQEARLRCSPMKGHSHVYWYRQLPEEGLKFMVYLQKENIIDESGMPKERFSAEFPKEGPSILRIQQVVRGDSAAYFCASSPEQATGANVLAFGAGSRLTVL.

V usage is TRBV4-1 and J usage is TRBJ2-3, with D possibly TRBD2 on 6 matching bases. There are 15 residues in the CDR3. CDR1 MGHRA and CDR2 YSYEKL come from the germline V gene. V lost 1 base and J lost 2, with 10 bases in between. The CDR3 sequence is CASSQVGGFTDTQYF. For the CDR3, the DNA is TGCGCCAGCAGCCAAGTCGGGGGTTTCACAGATACGCAGTATTTT.

This clonotype turned up a few times. The V call is TRBV20-1, the J call TRBJ1-1; D is perhaps TRBD1 (5 bases). Germline CDR1 is DFQATT and CDR2 is SNEGSKA (reference sequence). V was clipped by 4 bases and J by 2 bases, with 11 bases between them. The CDR3 extends over 13 amino acids. CDR3 in amino acids: CSATGTSNTEAFF. The CDR3 coding sequence is TGCAGTGCTACCGGGACTTCTAACACTGAAGCTTTCTTT.

The chain employs TRBV20-1 and TRBJ1-4, with D maybe TRBD1 (5 bases). The germline CDR1 and CDR2 sequences are DFQATT and SNEGSKA (reference sequence). The CDR3 consists of 14 residues. Deletions cut 5 bases from V and 4 bases from J, with 14 bases between. Here the CDR3 DNA reads TGCAGTGCTTCACCGGGACCGATTAATGAAAAACTGTTTTTT. Translation: CSASPGPINEKLFF.

The table lists this clonotype with a few counts. This chain links TRBV7-2 with TRBJ2-2; D gene ambiguous. The V gene lost 5 bases and the J gene lost 3 bases, with 10 bases spanning the gap. Germline-derived CDR1 and CDR2 are SGHTA and FQGNSA. The length of the CDR3 is 14 residues. The CDR3 DNA reads TGTGCCAGCAGCCCCCCCCCGGACACCGGGGAGCTGTTTTTT. Protein sequence: CASSPPPDTGELFF.

This clonotype has just a few counts. The chain couples TRBV11-2 to TRBJ1-2; 9 nucleotides agree with TRBD1. In germline, CDR1 is SGHAT, CDR2 FQNNGV. The CDR3 sequence is 15 residues long. V shed 6 bases, J shed 8 bases, and the junction held 13 bases outside the gene matches. CDR3 sequence (DNA): TGTGCCAGCAGTCCTCTCATGACAGGGGGAGGCGGCTACACCTTC. Translation: CASSPLMTGGGGYTF.

V gene TRBV20-1 combines with J gene TRBJ1-1, with a possible D match to TRBD1 (5 bases). The CDR3 is 14 residues long. Deletions cut 5 bases from V and 9 bases from J, with 22 bases between. Germline V gene sequence: CDR1 DFQATT, CDR2 SNEGSKA (reference sequence). The CDR3 sequence: CSAPGAREKTQAFF. CDR3 in DNA: TGCAGTGCTCCTGGGGCGAGGGAGAAAACCCAAGCTTTCTTT.

This sequence joins TRBV28 and TRBJ1-2; D ambiguous. CDR3 length: 12 amino acids. Germline V gene data show CDR1 as MDHEN and CDR2 as SYDVKM. Between the trimmed V and J ends, which lost 1 base and 8 bases, there was a span of 8 bases. CDR3 sequence: CASSLLALGYTF. The CDR3 nucleotides are TGTGCCAGCAGTTTATTGGCCCTAGGCTACACCTTC.

Here the CDR3 DNA reads TGTGCCAGCAGTTGGGGAACCACCCAGTACTTC. As protein: CASSWGTTQYF. The chain employs TRBV6-5 and TRBJ2-1; no firm D call. The J call is in doubt because the DNA end fits TRBJ2-5 better. This CDR3 contains 11 residues. The germline V gene encodes CDR1 MNHEY and CDR2 SVGAGI.